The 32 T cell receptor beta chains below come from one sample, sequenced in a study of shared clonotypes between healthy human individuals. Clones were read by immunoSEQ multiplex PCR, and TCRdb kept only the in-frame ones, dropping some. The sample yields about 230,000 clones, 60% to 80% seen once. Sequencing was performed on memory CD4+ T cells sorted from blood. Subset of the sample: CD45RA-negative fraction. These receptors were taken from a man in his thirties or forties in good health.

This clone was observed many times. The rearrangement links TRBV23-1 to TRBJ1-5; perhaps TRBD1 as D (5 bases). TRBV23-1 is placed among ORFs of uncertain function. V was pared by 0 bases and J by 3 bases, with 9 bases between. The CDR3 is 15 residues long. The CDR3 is CASSQSGRANQPQHF. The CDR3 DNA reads TGCGCCAGCAGTCAATCGGGCAGGGCCAATCAGCCCCAGCATTTT.

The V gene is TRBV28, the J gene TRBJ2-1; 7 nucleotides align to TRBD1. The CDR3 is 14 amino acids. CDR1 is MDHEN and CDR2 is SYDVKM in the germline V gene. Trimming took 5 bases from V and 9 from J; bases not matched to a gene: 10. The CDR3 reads CASSDTGATSEQFF. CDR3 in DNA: TGTGCCAGCAGTGATACAGGGGCCACCAGTGAGCAGTTCTTC.

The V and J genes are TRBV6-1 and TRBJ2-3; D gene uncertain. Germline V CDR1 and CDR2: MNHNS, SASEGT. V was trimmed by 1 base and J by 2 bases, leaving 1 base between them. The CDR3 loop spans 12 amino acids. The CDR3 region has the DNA TGTGCCAGCAGTGAAGTCACAGATACGCAGTATTTT. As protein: CASSEVTDTQYF.

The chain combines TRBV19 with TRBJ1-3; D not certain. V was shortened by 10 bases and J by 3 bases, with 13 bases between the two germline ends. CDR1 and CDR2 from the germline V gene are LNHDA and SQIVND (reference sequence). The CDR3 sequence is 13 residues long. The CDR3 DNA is TGTGCCAATCAGGCCCCGCGTGGAAACACCATATATTTT. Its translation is CANQAPRGNTIYF.

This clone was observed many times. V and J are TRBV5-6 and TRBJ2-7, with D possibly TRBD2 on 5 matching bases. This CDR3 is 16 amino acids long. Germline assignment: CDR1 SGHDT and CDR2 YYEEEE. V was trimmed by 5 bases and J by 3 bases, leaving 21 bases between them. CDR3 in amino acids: CASRTAGRQTLYEQYF. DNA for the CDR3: TGTGCCAGCAGAACCGCGGGCCGCCAAACACTCTACGAGCAGTACTTC.

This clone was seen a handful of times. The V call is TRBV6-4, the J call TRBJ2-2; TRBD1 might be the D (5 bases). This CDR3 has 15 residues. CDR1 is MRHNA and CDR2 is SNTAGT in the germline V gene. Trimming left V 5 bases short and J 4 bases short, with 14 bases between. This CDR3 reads CASSIGQAATGELFF. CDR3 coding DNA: TGTGCCAGCAGTATTGGACAAGCCGCCACCGGGGAGCTGTTTTTT.

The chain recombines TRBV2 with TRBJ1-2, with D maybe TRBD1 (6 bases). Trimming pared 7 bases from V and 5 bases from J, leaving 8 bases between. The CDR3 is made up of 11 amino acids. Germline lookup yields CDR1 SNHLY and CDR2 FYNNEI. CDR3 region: CASTGQYGYTF. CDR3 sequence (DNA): TGTGCCAGCACCGGACAGTATGGCTACACCTTC.

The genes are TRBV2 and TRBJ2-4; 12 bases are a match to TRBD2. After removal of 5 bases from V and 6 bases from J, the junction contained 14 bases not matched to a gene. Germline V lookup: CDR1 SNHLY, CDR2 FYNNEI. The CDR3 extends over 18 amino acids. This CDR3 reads CASSPQLAGGLLGNIQYF. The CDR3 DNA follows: TGTGCCAGCAGTCCACAGCTAGCGGGAGGGCTCTTGGGAAACATTCAGTACTTC.

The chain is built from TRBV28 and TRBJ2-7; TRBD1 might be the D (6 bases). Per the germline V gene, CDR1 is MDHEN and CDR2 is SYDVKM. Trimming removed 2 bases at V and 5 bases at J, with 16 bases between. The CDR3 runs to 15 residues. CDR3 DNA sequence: TGTGCCAGCAGTTTACAGCTGGCCAGGGGAAACGAGCAGTACTTC. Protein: CASSLQLARGNEQYF.

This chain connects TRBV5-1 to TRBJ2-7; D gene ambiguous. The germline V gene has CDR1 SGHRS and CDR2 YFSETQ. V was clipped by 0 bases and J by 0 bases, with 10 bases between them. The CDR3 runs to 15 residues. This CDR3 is CASSLASADSYEQYF. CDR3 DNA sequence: TGCGCCAGCAGCTTGGCGTCAGCCGACTCCTACGAGCAGTACTTC.

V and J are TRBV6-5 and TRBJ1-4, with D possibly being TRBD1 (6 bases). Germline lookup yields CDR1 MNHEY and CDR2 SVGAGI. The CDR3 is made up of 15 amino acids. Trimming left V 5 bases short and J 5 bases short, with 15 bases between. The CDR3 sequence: CASSDYGGRNEKLFF. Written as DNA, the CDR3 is TGTGCCAGCAGTGACTACGGGGGGCGAAATGAAAAACTGTTTTTT.

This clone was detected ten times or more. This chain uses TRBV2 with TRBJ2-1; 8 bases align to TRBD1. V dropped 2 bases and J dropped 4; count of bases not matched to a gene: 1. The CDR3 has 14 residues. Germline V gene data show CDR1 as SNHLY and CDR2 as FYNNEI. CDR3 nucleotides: TGTGCCAGCAGTGAAAGGACAGGGTACAATGAGCAGTTCTTC. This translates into CASSERTGYNEQFF.

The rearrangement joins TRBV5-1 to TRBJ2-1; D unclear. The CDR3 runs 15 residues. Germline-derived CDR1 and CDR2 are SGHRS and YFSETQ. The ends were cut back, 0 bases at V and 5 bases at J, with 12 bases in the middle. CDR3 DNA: TGCGCCAGCAGCTTGGAACAAGTCAGGAACAATGAGCAGTTCTTC. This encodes CASSLEQVRNNEQFF.

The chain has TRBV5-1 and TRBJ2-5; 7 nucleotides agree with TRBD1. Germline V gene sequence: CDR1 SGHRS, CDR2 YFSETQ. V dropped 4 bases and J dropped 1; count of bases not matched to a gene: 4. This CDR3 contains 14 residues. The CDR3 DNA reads TGCGCCAGCAGCCCCACAGGGGTCCAAGAGACCCAGTACTTC. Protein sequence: CASSPTGVQETQYF.

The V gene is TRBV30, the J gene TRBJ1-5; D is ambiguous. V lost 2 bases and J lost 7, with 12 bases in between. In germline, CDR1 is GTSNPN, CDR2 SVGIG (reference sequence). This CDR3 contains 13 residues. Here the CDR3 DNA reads TGTGCCTGGAGTTTAGCGGGGAGCCAGCCCCAGCATTTT. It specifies CAWSLAGSQPQHF.

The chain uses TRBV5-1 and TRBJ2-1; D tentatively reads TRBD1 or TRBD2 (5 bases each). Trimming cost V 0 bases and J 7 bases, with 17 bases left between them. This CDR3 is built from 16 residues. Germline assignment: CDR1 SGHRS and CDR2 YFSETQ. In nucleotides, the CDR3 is TGCGCCAGCAGCTTGGAGGGACCAACTCGTCGGAATGAGCAGTTCTTC. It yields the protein CASSLEGPTRRNEQFF.

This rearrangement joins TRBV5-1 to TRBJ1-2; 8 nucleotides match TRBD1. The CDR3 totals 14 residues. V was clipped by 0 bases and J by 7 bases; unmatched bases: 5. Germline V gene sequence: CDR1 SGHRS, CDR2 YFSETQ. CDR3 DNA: TGCGCCAGCAGCTTGGATCAGGGGGCGCGTGGCTACACCTTC. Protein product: CASSLDQGARGYTF.

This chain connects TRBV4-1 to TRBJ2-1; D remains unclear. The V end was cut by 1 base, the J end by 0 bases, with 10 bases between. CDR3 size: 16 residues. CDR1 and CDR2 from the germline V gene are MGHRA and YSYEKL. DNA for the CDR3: TGCGCCAGCAGCCAAGTCGACATCATCTCCTACAATGAGCAGTTCTTC. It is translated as CASSQVDIISYNEQFF.

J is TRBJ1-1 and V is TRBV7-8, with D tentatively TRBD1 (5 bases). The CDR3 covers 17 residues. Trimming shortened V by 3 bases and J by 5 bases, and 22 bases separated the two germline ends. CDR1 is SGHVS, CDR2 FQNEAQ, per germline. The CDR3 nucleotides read TGTGCCAGCAGCTTTAGAGAGGTCAGGGCGGGGGAAACTGAAGCTTTCTTT. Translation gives CASSFREVRAGETEAFF. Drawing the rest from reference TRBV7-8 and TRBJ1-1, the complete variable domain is GAGVSQSPRYKVAKRGQDVALRCDPISGHVSLFWYQQALGQGPEFLTYFQNEAQLDKSGLPSDRFFAERPEGSVSTLKIQRTQQEDSAVYLCASSFREVRAGETEAFFGQGTRLTVV.

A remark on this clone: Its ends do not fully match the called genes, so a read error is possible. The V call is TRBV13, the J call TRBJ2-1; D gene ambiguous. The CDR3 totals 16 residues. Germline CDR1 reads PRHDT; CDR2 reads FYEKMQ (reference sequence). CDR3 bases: TGTGCCAGCAGCGTAGGTGTGGCAGACGGCTACAATGAGCAGTTCTTC. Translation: CASSVGVADGYNEQFF.

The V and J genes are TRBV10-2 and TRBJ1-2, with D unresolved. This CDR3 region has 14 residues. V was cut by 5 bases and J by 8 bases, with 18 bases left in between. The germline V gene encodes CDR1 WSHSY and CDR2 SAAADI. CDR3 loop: CASSSTRTGVGYTF. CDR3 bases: TGCGCCAGCAGTTCCACGAGGACCGGAGTGGGCTACACCTTC.

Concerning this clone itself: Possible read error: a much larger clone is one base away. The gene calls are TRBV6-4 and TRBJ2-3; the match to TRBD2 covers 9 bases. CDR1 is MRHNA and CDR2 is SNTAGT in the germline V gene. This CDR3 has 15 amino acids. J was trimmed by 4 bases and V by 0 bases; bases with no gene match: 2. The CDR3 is CASSDSSGSPDTQYF. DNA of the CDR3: TGTGCCAGCAGTGACTCTAGCGGGAGCCCAGATACGCAGTATTTT.

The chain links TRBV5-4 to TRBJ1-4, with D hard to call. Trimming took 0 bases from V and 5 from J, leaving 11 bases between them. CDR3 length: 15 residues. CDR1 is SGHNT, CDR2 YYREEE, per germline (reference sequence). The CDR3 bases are TGTGCCAGCAGCTTGGGGTCCAGCGGAAATGAAAAACTGTTTTTT. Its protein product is CASSLGSSGNEKLFF.

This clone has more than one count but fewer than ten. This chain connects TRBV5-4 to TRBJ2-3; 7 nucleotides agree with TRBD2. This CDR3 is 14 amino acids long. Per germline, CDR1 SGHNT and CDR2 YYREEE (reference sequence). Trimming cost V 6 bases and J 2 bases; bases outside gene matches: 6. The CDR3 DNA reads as TGTGCCAGCACTGGGGACTATCTCACAGATACGCAGTATTTT. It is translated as CASTGDYLTDTQYF.

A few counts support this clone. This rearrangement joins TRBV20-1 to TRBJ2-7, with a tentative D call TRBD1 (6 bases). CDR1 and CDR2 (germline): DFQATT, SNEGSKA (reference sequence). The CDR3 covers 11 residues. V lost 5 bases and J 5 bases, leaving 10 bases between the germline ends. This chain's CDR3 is CSAHRVHEQYF. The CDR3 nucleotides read TGCAGTGCTCACAGGGTACACGAGCAGTACTTC.

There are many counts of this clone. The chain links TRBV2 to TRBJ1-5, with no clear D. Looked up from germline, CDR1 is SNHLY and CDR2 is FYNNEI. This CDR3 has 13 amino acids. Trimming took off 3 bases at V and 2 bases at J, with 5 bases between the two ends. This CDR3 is CASSEEGNQPQHF. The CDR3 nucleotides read TGTGCCAGCAGTGAGGAAGGCAATCAGCCCCAGCATTTT.

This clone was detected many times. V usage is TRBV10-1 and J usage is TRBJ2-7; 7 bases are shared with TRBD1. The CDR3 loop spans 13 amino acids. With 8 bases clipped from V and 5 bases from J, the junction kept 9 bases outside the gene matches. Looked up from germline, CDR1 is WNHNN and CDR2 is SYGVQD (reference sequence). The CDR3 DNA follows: TGCGCCAGCCAGACAGGGTTCGGCCACGAGCAGTACTTC. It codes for CASQTGFGHEQYF.

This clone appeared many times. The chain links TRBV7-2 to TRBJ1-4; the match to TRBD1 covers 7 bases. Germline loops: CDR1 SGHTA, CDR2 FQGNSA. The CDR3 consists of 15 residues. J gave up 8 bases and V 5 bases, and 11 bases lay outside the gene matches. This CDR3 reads CASSRMTGFGEKLFF. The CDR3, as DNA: TGTGCCAGCAGCCGGATGACAGGGTTTGGGGAAAAACTGTTTTTT.

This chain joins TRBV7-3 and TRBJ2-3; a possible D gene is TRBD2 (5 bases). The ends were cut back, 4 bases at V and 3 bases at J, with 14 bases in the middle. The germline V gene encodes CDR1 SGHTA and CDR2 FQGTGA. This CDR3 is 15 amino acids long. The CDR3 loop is CASSSIARGTDTQYF. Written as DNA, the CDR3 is TGTGCCAGCAGCTCTATAGCGAGAGGGACAGATACGCAGTATTTT.

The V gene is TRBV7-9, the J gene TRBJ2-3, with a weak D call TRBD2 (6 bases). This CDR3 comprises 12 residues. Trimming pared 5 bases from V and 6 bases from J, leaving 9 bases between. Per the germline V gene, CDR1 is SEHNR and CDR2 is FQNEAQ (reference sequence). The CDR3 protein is CASSRDFDTQYF. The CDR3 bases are TGTGCCAGCAGCCGGGACTTCGATACGCAGTATTTT.

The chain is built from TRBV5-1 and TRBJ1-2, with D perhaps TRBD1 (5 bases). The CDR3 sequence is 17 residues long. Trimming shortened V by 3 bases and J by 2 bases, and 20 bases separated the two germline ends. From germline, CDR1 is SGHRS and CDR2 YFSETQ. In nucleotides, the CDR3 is TGCGCCAGCAGCTCGCAAAGGGTAGGGGCGCGAAACTATGGCTACACCTTC. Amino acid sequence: CASSSQRVGARNYGYTF.

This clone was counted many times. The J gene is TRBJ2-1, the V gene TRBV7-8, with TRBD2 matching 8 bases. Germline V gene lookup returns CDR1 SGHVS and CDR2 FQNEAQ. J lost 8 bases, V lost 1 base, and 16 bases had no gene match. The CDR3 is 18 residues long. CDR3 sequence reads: CASSLVVSGAGATHEQFF. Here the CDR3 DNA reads TGTGCCAGCAGCTTAGTGGTATCGGGAGCGGGAGCAACCCATGAGCAGTTCTTC.